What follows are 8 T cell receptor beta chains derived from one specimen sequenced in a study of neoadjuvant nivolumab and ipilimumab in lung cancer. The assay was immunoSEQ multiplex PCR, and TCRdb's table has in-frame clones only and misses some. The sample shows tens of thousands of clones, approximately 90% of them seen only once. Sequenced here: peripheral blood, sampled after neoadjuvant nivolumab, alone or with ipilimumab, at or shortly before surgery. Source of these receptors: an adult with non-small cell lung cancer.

The CDR3 here is CASSLGAGVEQYF. Written as DNA, the CDR3 is TGCGCCAGCAGCTTGGGTGCAGGGGTCGAGCAGTACTTC. This chain links TRBV5-1 with TRBJ2-7; D is possibly TRBD1 (6 bases). Germline V gene sequence: CDR1 SGHRS, CDR2 YFSETQ. CDR3 length: 13 residues. The V gene lost 0 bases and the J gene lost 6 bases, with 10 bases spanning the gap.

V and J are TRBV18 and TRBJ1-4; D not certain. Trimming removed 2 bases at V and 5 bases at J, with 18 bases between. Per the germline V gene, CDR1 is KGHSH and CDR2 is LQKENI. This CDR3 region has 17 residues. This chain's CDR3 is CASSPVTRTGKNEKLFF. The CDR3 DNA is TGTGCCAGCTCACCAGTGACAAGAACGGGCAAGAATGAAAAACTGTTTTTT.

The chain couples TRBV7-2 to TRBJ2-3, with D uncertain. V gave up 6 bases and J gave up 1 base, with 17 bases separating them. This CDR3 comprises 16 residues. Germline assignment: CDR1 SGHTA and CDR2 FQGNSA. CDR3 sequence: CASRPPSPSRTDTQYF. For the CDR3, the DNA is TGTGCCAGCAGACCTCCCTCCCCCTCTCGCACAGATACGCAGTATTTT.

As DNA, the CDR3 is TGTGCCAGCAGTTTGACAGGGGGCACTGAAGCTTTCTTT. This codes for CASSLTGGTEAFF. The chain uses TRBV5-5 and TRBJ1-1, with 9 bases aligning to TRBD1. CDR1 SGHKS and CDR2 YYEKEE come from the germline V gene (reference sequence). The CDR3 is 13 amino acids. V shed 5 bases, J shed 4 bases, and the junction held 3 bases outside the gene matches. Supplemented by reference TRBV5-5 and TRBJ1-1, the full variable domain reads DAGVTQSPTHLIKTRGQQVTLRCSPISGHKSVSWYQQVLGQGPQFIFQYYEKEERGRGNFPDRFSARQFPNYSSELNVNALLLGDSALYLCASSLTGGTEAFFGQGTRLTVV.

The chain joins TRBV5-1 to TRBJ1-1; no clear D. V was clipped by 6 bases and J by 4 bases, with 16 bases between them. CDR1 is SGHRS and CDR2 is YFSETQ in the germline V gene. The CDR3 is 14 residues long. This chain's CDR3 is CASTQGWAGTEAFF. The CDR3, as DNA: TGCGCCAGCACCCAAGGATGGGCAGGCACTGAAGCTTTCTTT.

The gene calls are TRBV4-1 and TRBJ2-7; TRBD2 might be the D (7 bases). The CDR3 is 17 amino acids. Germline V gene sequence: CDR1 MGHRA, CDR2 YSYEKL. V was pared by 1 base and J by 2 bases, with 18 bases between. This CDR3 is CASSQGEGGSSPYEQYF. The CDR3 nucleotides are TGCGCCAGCAGCCAAGGCGAGGGGGGGTCCTCCCCCTACGAGCAGTACTTC.

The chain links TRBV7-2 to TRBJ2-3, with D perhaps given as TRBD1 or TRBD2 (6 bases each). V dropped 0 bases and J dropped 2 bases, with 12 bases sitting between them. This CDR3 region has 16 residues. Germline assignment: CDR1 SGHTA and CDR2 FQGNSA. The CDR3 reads CASSLALGGSTDTQYF. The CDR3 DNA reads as TGTGCCAGCAGCTTAGCCCTCGGGGGCTCCACAGATACGCAGTATTTT.

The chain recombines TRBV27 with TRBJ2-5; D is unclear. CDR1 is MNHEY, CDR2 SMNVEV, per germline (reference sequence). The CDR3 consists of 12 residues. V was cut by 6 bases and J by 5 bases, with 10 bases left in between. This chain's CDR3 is CASRASGETQYF. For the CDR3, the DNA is TGTGCCAGCAGGGCCAGTGGGGAGACCCAGTACTTC.